The 4 T cell receptor beta chains in this list originate from one sample, sequenced in a study of shared clonotypes between healthy human individuals. Sequencing used immunoSEQ multiplex PCR; TCRdb keeps in-frame clones, though not all of them. Of hundreds of thousands of clones in the sample, about 95% are singletons; the top ten hold over 0.09%. Naive CD8 populations comprised CD45RO-negative cells positively selected for CCR7, excluding terminally differentiated effector memory CD45RA+ cells. The sample taken for sequencing was naive CD8+ T cells sorted from blood. The receptor set was obtained from a woman aged 25 to 39 in good health.

The rearrangement uses TRBV13 and TRBJ1-2; a possible D gene is TRBD1 (6 bases). There are 15 residues in the CDR3. Trimming stripped 5 bases from V and 5 bases from J, with 18 bases between. The V gene's germline CDR1 is PRHDT and CDR2 FYEKMQ (reference sequence). CDR3 sequence: CASSRRRDNPYGYTF. The CDR3, as DNA: TGTGCCAGCAGCCGACGCCGGGACAACCCTTATGGCTACACCTTC.

V and J are TRBV2 and TRBJ2-3, with 7 positions matching TRBD2. This CDR3 region has 13 residues. Germline V gene sequence: CDR1 SNHLY, CDR2 FYNNEI. V lost 9 bases to trimming and J lost 0 bases; unmatched junction nucleotides: 3. The chain's CDR3 is CASLAASTDTQYF. The CDR3 DNA follows: TGTGCCAGTCTAGCGGCTAGCACAGATACGCAGTATTTT. The variable domain in full, with the rest retrieved from reference TRBV2 and TRBJ2-3, is EPEVTQTPSHQVTQMGQEVILRCVPISNHLYFYWYRQILGQKVEFLVSFYNNEISEKSEIFDDQFSVERPDGSNFTLKIRSTKLEDSAMYFCASLAASTDTQYFGPGTRLTVL.

Only one count was recorded for this clone. The V call is TRBV21-1, the J call TRBJ2-7. TRBV21-1 is a recognized pseudogene. This CDR3 has 13 amino acids. This chain's CDR3 is CASSKAREGEQYF. Written as DNA, the CDR3 is TGTGCCAGCAGCAAAGCGCGAGAGGGGGAGCAGTACTTC.

Notes on this clone: This sample also contains other DNA sequences that code for the same CDR3. The chain couples TRBV27 to TRBJ1-1; the D gene is possibly TRBD1 (5 bases). This CDR3 is 14 amino acids long. Germline assignment: CDR1 MNHEY and CDR2 SMNVEV (reference sequence). V was cut by 2 bases and J by 1 base, with 8 bases left in between. CDR3 DNA: TGTGCCAGCAGTTTAGGGCAGGGGAACACTGAAGCTTTCTTT. It yields the protein CASSLGQGNTEAFF.